The 10 T cell receptor beta chains below come from one sample, sequenced in a study of identical twins. TCRdb ran MiXCR on the 5' RACE reads and lists one entry per CDR3 protein. Of 420,000 or so distinct CDR3 sequences listed, around 18% are singletons. The sequencing sample was made of naive T cells sorted from blood. Receptor source: a man aged 50 or older in good health.

This chain links TRBV20-1 with TRBJ2-3; D possibly corresponds to TRBD1 (6 bases). Germline CDR1 and CDR2: DFQATT and SNEGSKA (reference sequence). The CDR3 loop spans 12 amino acids. V was clipped by 6 bases and J by 1 base, with 8 bases between them. CDR3 coding DNA: TGCAGTGCCAACAGGGGCACAGATACGCAGTATTTT. Amino acids: CSANRGTDTQYF.

This clonotype has a count of ten or more. The rearrangement links TRBV12-3 or TRBV12-4 to TRBJ2-3; 7 bases fit TRBD2. CDR3 length: 16 amino acids. After removal of 6 bases from V and 1 base from J, the junction contained 10 bases not matched to a gene. DNA for the CDR3: TGTGCCAGCAGGGGCGGGGGTCGGGGGGGCACAGATACGCAGTATTTT. Protein: CASRGGGRGGTDTQYF.

This clonotype has a count of ten or more. The gene calls are TRBV18 and TRBJ1-1; D is possibly TRBD1 (6 bases). Germline assignment: CDR1 KGHSH and CDR2 LQKENI. Trimming removed 0 bases from V and 0 bases from J, with 17 bases in between. The CDR3 consists of 18 residues. The CDR3 nucleotides read TGTGCCAGCTCACCACCTAGGACCAGGGGCCCTTTGAACACTGAAGCTTTCTTT. This codes for CASSPPRTRGPLNTEAFF.

This clonotype has a handful of counts. This rearrangement joins TRBV6-1 to TRBJ2-1; D assignment may be TRBD1 or TRBD2 (6 bases each). The CDR3 is made up of 16 amino acids. CDR1 MNHNS and CDR2 SASEGT come from the germline V gene. The V end was cut by 6 bases, the J end by 2 bases, with 17 bases between. CDR3 loop: CASRNGPGAAYNEQFF. In nucleotides, the CDR3 is TGTGCCAGCAGGAACGGGCCGGGGGCAGCCTACAATGAGCAGTTCTTC.

This chain joins TRBV20-1 and TRBJ1-5; D is undetermined. V lost 0 bases, J lost 6 bases, and 9 bases lay in between. Germline values: CDR1 DFQATT, CDR2 SNEGSKA (reference sequence). This CDR3 is built from 13 residues. CDR3 in amino acids: CSARDLGSQPQHF. The CDR3 coding sequence is TGCAGTGCTAGAGATCTAGGGAGTCAGCCCCAGCATTTT.

This clonotype was counted ten times or more. The rearrangement uses TRBV12-3 or TRBV12-4 and TRBJ1-2; the D is unclear. Deletions cut 1 base from V and 4 bases from J, with 4 bases between. This CDR3 has 12 residues. In DNA form, the CDR3 reads TGTGCCAGCAGTTTAGGACCCTATGGCTACACCTTC. Translation: CASSLGPYGYTF.

The chain links TRBV16 to TRBJ1-5; D is ambiguous. The V end was cut by 0 bases, the J end by 0 bases, with 3 bases between. This CDR3 spans 14 amino acids. Looked up from germline, CDR1 is KGHSY and CDR2 is FQNENV. Written as DNA, the CDR3 is TGTGCCAGCAGCCAATCTTCTAGCAATCAGCCCCAGCATTTT. Translation: CASSQSSSNQPQHF.

This chain connects TRBV5-6 to TRBJ2-5, with 8 bases fitting TRBD1. Germline trimming cut 0 bases from V and 2 bases from J; bases unmatched to any gene: 6. The CDR3 has 16 amino acids. Germline lookup yields CDR1 SGHDT and CDR2 YYEEEE. The CDR3 sequence is CASSLDRGNVQETQYF. Here the CDR3 DNA reads TGTGCCAGCAGCTTGGACAGGGGGAATGTTCAAGAGACCCAGTACTTC. The full variable domain, completed using reference TRBV5-6 and TRBJ2-5, is DAGVTQSPTHLIKTRGQQVTLRCSPKSGHDTVSWYQQALGQGPQFIFQYYEEEERQRGNFPDRFSGHQFPNYSSELNVNALLLGDSALYLCASSLDRGNVQETQYFGPGTRLLVL.

The CDR3 DNA reads TGTGCCAGCAGTCCCTCGGGGGCGACGGGGGAGACCCAGTACTTC. It yields the protein CASSPSGATGETQYF. J is TRBJ2-5 and V is TRBV12-3 or TRBV12-4; D assignment may be TRBD1 or TRBD2 (6 bases each). This CDR3 contains 15 residues. V lost 5 bases and J lost 5, with 18 bases in between.

This clonotype has more than one count but fewer than ten. This sequence joins TRBV10-3 and TRBJ2-5; TRBD1 aligns across 11 bases. V lost 5 bases and J lost 5; bases outside the gene matches: 7. The CDR3 is made up of 15 amino acids. From germline, CDR1 is ENHRY and CDR2 SYGVKD. CDR3 region: CAISPRTGGEETQYF. For the CDR3, the DNA is TGTGCCATCAGTCCGAGGACAGGGGGCGAGGAGACCCAGTACTTC.